These 27 T cell receptor beta chains originate from one sample sequenced in a study of OX40 agonist ivuxolimab in advanced cancers. The method was immunoSEQ multiplex PCR; TCRdb's version includes in-frame clones alone and lacks a portion of them. The profile shows roughly 71,000 clones, over 80% of them singletons. The sample was CD4+ or CD8+ T cells sorted from blood, taken in a trial of the OX40 agonist ivuxolimab. The source is an adult with an advanced solid tumor such as melanoma, head and neck, liver or kidney cancer.

In this sample, this clone turned up once. This rearrangement joins TRBV28 to TRBJ2-1; tentative D call: TRBD2 (5 bases). In germline, CDR1 is MDHEN, CDR2 SYDVKM. V lost 5 bases, J lost 0 bases, and 23 bases lay in between. The length of the CDR3 is 19 residues. The CDR3, as DNA: TGTGCCAGCAGTCCCATTTATCCAGCGGTGGGATCCTCCTACAATGAGCAGTTCTTC. It yields the protein CASSPIYPAVGSSYNEQFF. The full variable domain, its missing parts supplied by reference TRBV28 and TRBJ2-1, is DVKVTQSSRYLVKRTGEKVFLECVQDMDHENMFWYRQDPGLGLRLIYFSYDVKMKEKGDIPEGYSVSREKKERFSLILESASTNQTSMYLCASSPIYPAVGSSYNEQFFGPGTRLTVL.

The sample holds a few counts of this clone. The chain links TRBV28 to TRBJ1-2; possibly TRBD1 for D (5 bases). This CDR3 spans 15 amino acids. The germline V gene has CDR1 MDHEN and CDR2 SYDVKM. V dropped 6 bases and J dropped 7 bases, with 21 bases sitting between them. The CDR3 region has the DNA TGTGCCAGCAGCCCAACTCCGGGGGAAGTGCTTGGCTACACCTTC. It codes for CASSPTPGEVLGYTF.

The chain uses TRBV9 and TRBJ1-1, with a possible D match to TRBD1 (5 bases). Germline-derived CDR1 and CDR2 are SGDLS and YYNGEE. V was trimmed by 0 bases and J by 4 bases, leaving 10 bases between them. This CDR3 region has 14 residues. The CDR3 coding sequence is TGTGCCAGCAGCGTAGTGGAGGGGCCCACTGAAGCTTTCTTT. This codes for CASSVVEGPTEAFF.

V is TRBV7-9 and J is TRBJ2-2, with TRBD2 matching over 12 bases. Germline V gene sequence: CDR1 SEHNR, CDR2 FQNEAQ (reference sequence). Trimming cost V 5 bases and J 6 bases; bases outside gene matches: 4. CDR3 length: 15 amino acids. DNA of the CDR3: TGTGCCAGCAGCCACTGGACTAGCGGGGCCGGGGAGCTGTTTTTT. Its translation is CASSHWTSGAGELFF.

The chain couples TRBV4-3 to TRBJ1-5; possible D gene TRBD1, 6 bases. The CDR3 totals 16 residues. The ends were cut back, 0 bases at V and 2 bases at J, with 11 bases in the middle. Germline V CDR1 and CDR2: LGHNA, YSLEER. CDR3 DNA: TGCGCCAGCAGCCAAGATCTCAGGGGTGGCAATCAGCCCCAGCATTTT. Protein product: CASSQDLRGGNQPQHF.

The chain joins TRBV4-3 to TRBJ2-1; D call uncertain. CDR3 length equals 13 residues. Germline CDR1 is LGHNA and CDR2 is YSLEER. V lost 3 bases to trimming and J lost 7 bases, with 10 bases between them. The CDR3 region is CASSHDFGNEQFF. CDR3 DNA sequence: TGCGCCAGCAGCCATGATTTCGGAAATGAGCAGTTCTTC.

The J gene is TRBJ2-1, the V gene TRBV15; tentatively, D is TRBD2 (5 bases). CDR1 is LNHNV and CDR2 is YYDKDF in the germline V gene (reference sequence). V was clipped by 8 bases and J by 8 bases, with 19 bases between them. The length of the CDR3 is 14 residues. CDR3 residues: CATATGSFFDEQFF. The DNA of the CDR3 is TGTGCCACCGCGACGGGATCCTTCTTCGATGAGCAGTTCTTC.

The chain links TRBV9 to TRBJ2-7; D is tentatively TRBD1 or TRBD2 (5 bases each). V was pared by 4 bases and J by 5 bases, with 19 bases between. Germline V lookup: CDR1 SGDLS, CDR2 YYNGEE. CDR3 length: 15 residues. CDR3 sequence reads: CASSYGAGEDDEQYF. The CDR3 bases are TGTGCCAGCAGCTACGGGGCAGGCGAAGATGACGAGCAGTACTTC. Variable domain in full (rest from reference TRBV9 and TRBJ2-7): DSGVTQTPKHLITATGQRVTLRCSPRSGDLSVYWYQQSLDQGLQFLIQYYNGEERAKGNILERFSAQQFPDLHSELNLSSLELGDSALYFCASSYGAGEDDEQYFGPGTRLTVT.

This chain uses TRBV13 with TRBJ2-7; D gene ambiguous. The germline gives CDR1 PRHDT, CDR2 FYEKMQ (reference sequence). CDR3 length: 12 residues. The V and J ends lost 5 bases and 5 bases respectively, with 10 bases between them. The CDR3 protein is CASSPGPNEQYF. CDR3 in DNA: TGTGCCAGCAGCCCAGGCCCCAACGAGCAGTACTTC.

Here the CDR3 DNA reads TGCGCCAGCAGCCAAGAGTGGGTAGAAAACACTGAAGCTTTCTTT. Its translation is CASSQEWVENTEAFF. The chain joins TRBV4-3 to TRBJ1-1; D not resolved. Trimming removed 0 bases at V and 2 bases at J, with 10 bases between. The CDR3 is made up of 15 amino acids. Germline CDR1 is LGHNA and CDR2 is YSLEER.

The rearrangement uses TRBV6-5 and TRBJ1-1; TRBD1 agrees at 9 bases. Germline assignment: CDR1 MNHEY and CDR2 SVGAGI. With 8 bases clipped from V and 4 bases from J, the junction kept 5 bases outside the gene matches. The length of the CDR3 is 13 residues. The CDR3 loop is CASRTGAATEAFF. CDR3 nucleotides: TGTGCCAGCCGGACAGGGGCGGCCACTGAAGCTTTCTTT.

The chain links TRBV10-3 to TRBJ1-1; D not certain. This CDR3 is 13 amino acids long. Trimming shortened V by 6 bases and J by 1 base, and 9 bases separated the two germline ends. Per germline, CDR1 ENHRY and CDR2 SYGVKD. The CDR3 nucleotides read TGTGCCATCAGCAGGACGGGGAACACTGAAGCTTTCTTT. Its protein is CAISRTGNTEAFF.

V and J are TRBV7-9 and TRBJ2-1; D unresolved. The CDR3 runs 13 residues. Trimming cost V 8 bases and J 3 bases, with 11 bases left between them. Germline CDR1 reads SEHNR; CDR2 reads FQNEAQ (reference sequence). CDR3 protein: CASHSILYNEQFF. As DNA, the CDR3 is TGTGCCAGCCACTCAATCCTCTACAATGAGCAGTTCTTC.

Concerning this clone itself: Other DNA sequences in the sample encode the same CDR3. This chain connects TRBV4-1 to TRBJ2-1; 10 bases match TRBD2. In germline, CDR1 is MGHRA, CDR2 YSYEKL. V gave up 3 bases and J gave up 9 bases; unmatched junction bases: 14. There are 17 residues in the CDR3. The CDR3 DNA is TGCGCCAGCAGCCAGGATGGAGCGAGCGGGAGGGCCGGTGAGCAGTTCTTC. Translation gives CASSQDGASGRAGEQFF.

This chain links TRBV28 with TRBJ2-1, with TRBD2 identical over 11 bases. V shed 2 bases and J 9 bases; nucleotides not matched to a gene: 6. The CDR3 totals 15 residues. Germline CDR1 reads MDHEN; CDR2 reads SYDVKM. This CDR3 reads CASSLVLAGGGEQFF. For the CDR3, the DNA is TGTGCCAGCAGTTTAGTTCTAGCGGGAGGCGGTGAGCAGTTCTTC.

This chain joins TRBV6-6 and TRBJ2-5, with D possibly being TRBD1 (6 bases). The CDR3 is 15 amino acids. Trimming removed 6 bases at V and 5 bases at J, with 19 bases between. The germline V gene has CDR1 MNHNY and CDR2 SVGAGI (reference sequence). CDR3 bases: TGTGCCAGCAGCCCAGAGCAGGGGAACAGGGAGACCCAGTACTTC. Its protein product is CASSPEQGNRETQYF.

The CDR3 DNA reads as TGTGCCAGCAGGTCCGGTCGAGTCGGGCAGTATTTT. Translating it yields CASRSGRVGQYF. The chain joins TRBV7-9 to TRBJ2-3; D gene uncertain. The V end lost 6 bases, the J end lost 11 bases, and 15 bases lay between the germline ends. The CDR3 consists of 12 residues. In germline, CDR1 is SEHNR, CDR2 FQNEAQ (reference sequence).

The rearrangement links TRBV5-4 to TRBJ2-7; maybe TRBD2 (6 bases). Germline V CDR1 and CDR2: SGHNT, YYREEE (reference sequence). This CDR3 contains 14 residues. The V and J ends lost 5 bases and 2 bases respectively, with 14 bases between them. DNA of the CDR3: TGTGCCAGCAGAGCCCCGGGGGTGGCCTACGAGCAGTACTTC. Its protein product is CASRAPGVAYEQYF.

For this clone: At the DNA level, this CDR3 is encoded by other sequences in the same sample as well. V usage is TRBV5-6 and J usage is TRBJ2-3; TRBD1 might be the D (6 bases). The CDR3 has 13 residues. Germline CDR1 reads SGHDT; CDR2 reads YYEEEE. V lost 0 bases to trimming and J lost 4 bases, with 6 bases between them. In nucleotides, the CDR3 is TGTGCCAGCAGCTTGGGGACAGCAGATACGCAGTATTTT. Translating it yields CASSLGTADTQYF. Full variable domain (missing parts from reference TRBV5-6 and TRBJ2-3): DAGVTQSPTHLIKTRGQQVTLRCSPKSGHDTVSWYQQALGQGPQFIFQYYEEEERQRGNFPDRFSGHQFPNYSSELNVNALLLGDSALYLCASSLGTADTQYFGPGTRLTVL.

The V gene is TRBV4-1, the J gene TRBJ1-5, with D possibly matching TRBD1 (5 bases). With 4 bases removed from V and 2 bases from J, the gap between germline ends came to 9 bases. The germline V gene has CDR1 MGHRA and CDR2 YSYEKL. This CDR3 has 14 amino acids. The CDR3, as DNA: TGCGCCAGCAGCCCGACAGTAGGCAATCAGCCCCAGCATTTT. Its translation is CASSPTVGNQPQHF.

The chain is built from TRBV6-5 and TRBJ1-5; no firm D call. With 4 bases removed from V and 0 bases from J, the gap between germline ends came to 10 bases. The CDR3 has 15 residues. Germline loops: CDR1 MNHEY, CDR2 SVGAGI. The CDR3 loop reads CASSSSQFSNQPQHF. CDR3 DNA sequence: TGTGCCAGCAGTTCCTCGCAGTTTAGCAATCAGCCCCAGCATTTT.

The V call is TRBV6-1, the J call TRBJ2-7, with D maybe TRBD2 (6 bases). The CDR3 extends over 15 amino acids. Germline-derived CDR1 and CDR2 are MNHNS and SASEGT. Between the trimmed V and J ends, which lost 3 bases and 0 bases, there was a span of 12 bases. Here the CDR3 DNA reads TGTGCCAGCAGTGACGGCTACGGGGGCTCCTACGAGCAGTACTTC. The encoded protein is CASSDGYGGSYEQYF.

CDR3 sequence (DNA): TGTGCCAGCAGCCCAAAGAGGGGCGAGCAGTACTTC. Protein sequence: CASSPKRGEQYF. V gene TRBV7-3 combines with J gene TRBJ2-7; D could derive from TRBD1 or TRBD2 (5 bases each). Germline V CDR1 and CDR2: SGHTA, FQGTGA. The V and J ends lost 5 bases and 6 bases respectively, with 11 bases between them. This CDR3 comprises 12 residues.

The chain has TRBV29-1 and TRBJ2-1; 8 bases fit TRBD1. V lost 3 bases and J lost 9; bases outside the gene matches: 16. The CDR3 is 16 amino acids. Germline CDR1 is SQVTM and CDR2 is ANQGSEA. In DNA, the CDR3 is TGCAGCGTTGATGACCTCCAGGACAGGGAAGAAGGTGAGCAGTTCTTC. Translation: CSVDDLQDREEGEQFF.

This clone is a singleton in its sample. This rearrangement joins TRBV27 to TRBJ2-5; weak D call: TRBD2 (6 bases). The CDR3 length is 15 residues. V was shortened by 6 bases and J by 2 bases, with 16 bases between the two germline ends. In germline, CDR1 is MNHEY, CDR2 SMNVEV (reference sequence). The DNA for the CDR3 is TGTGCCAGCAGCCGCGCGGGACTGCAACAAGAGACCCAGTACTTC. Translated: CASSRAGLQQETQYF.

The genes are TRBV11-2 and TRBJ2-1; no clear D gene. V lost 0 bases and J lost 9, with 6 bases in between. The germline V gene has CDR1 SGHAT and CDR2 FQNNGV. The CDR3 length is 12 residues. The CDR3: CASSLDWIEQFF. The CDR3 nucleotides are TGTGCCAGCAGCTTAGACTGGATTGAGCAGTTCTTC.

The CDR3 nucleotides are TGTGCCAGCAGCCACCCCGTCGTTAGCGGGAGAGAGGAGACCCAGTACTTC. Encoded protein: CASSHPVVSGREETQYF. This chain uses TRBV7-2 with TRBJ2-5; 9 nucleotides match TRBD2. Germline-derived CDR1 and CDR2 are SGHTA and FQGNSA. The CDR3 consists of 17 residues. V lost 5 bases and J lost 5; bases outside the gene matches: 15.